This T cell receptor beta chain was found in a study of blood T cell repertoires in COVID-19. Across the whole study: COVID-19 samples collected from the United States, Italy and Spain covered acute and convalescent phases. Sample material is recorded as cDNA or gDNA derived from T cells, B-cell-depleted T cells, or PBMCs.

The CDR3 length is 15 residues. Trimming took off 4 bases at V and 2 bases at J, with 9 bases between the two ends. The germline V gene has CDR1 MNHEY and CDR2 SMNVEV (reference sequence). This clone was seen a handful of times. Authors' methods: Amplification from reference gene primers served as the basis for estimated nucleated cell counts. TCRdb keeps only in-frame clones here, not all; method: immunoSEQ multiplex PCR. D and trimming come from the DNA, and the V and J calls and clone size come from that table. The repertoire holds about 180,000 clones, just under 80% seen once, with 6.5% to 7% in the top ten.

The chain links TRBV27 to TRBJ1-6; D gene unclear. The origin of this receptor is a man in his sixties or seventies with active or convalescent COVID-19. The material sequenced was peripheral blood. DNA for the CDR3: TGTGCCAGCAGTTCAGATGATCCCTATAATTCACCCCTCCACTTT. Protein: CASSSDDPYNSPLHF.